The source of this T cell receptor (beta chain) is a study of T cell repertoires in cytomegalovirus infection. For the study at large: Researchers turned to recently identified HLA-C-restricted CMV epitopes as well as well-studied HLA-B-restricted ones.

Trimming cost V 1 base and J 5 bases; bases outside gene matches: 10. This CDR3 is built from 16 residues. CDR1 is SGHTA and CDR2 is FQGNSA in the germline V gene. Details on this clonotype: The target antigen is unknown. No conserved phenylalanine or tryptophan is present at the end of the CDR3, so a read error is the likely explanation.

TCRdb redid the calling of the reads with MiXCR, one entry per CDR3 protein. Of about 220,000 distinct CDR3 sequences detected, about 39% appear once; the ten largest clones hold 59%. This TCR was sampled from a human donor in good health (CMV status not recorded). Some clones in this sample may be carry-over from other donors' samples. The sequenced sample was CD8+ T cells from cultured PBMCs, obtained from culture after CMV antigen stimulation. V is TRBV7-2 and J is TRBJ2-5; 7 bases are a match to TRBD2. Here the CDR3 reads CASSLGRELFWETQYY. The DNA for the CDR3 is TGTGCCAGCAGCTTAGGGCGGGAGCTTTTTTGGGAGACCCAGTACTAC.